The 18 T cell receptor beta chains reported below all come from one sample, sequenced in a study of shared clonotypes between healthy human individuals. CD45RO negativity and positive selection for CCR7 defined naive CD8 cells, a population that excluded terminally differentiated effector memory CD45RA+ cells. The data were produced by immunoSEQ multiplex PCR, yet TCRdb's version contains in-frame clones alone and is incomplete. The sample consists of about 680,000 clones, about 92% of them appearing once. Sequenced: naive CD8+ T cells sorted from blood. The source of these receptors is a man under 40 in good health.

This chain connects TRBV13 to TRBJ2-1; D is possibly TRBD1 (5 bases). The V end lost 0 bases, the J end lost 4 bases, and 10 bases lay between the germline ends. There are 15 residues in the CDR3. Germline V CDR1 and CDR2: PRHDT, FYEKMQ (reference sequence). The CDR3 sequence is CASSLGSSGYNEQFF. CDR3 nucleotide sequence: TGTGCCAGCAGCTTAGGGTCTTCAGGGTACAATGAGCAGTTCTTC.

V is TRBV7-9 and J is TRBJ1-4, with a possible D match to TRBD1 (5 bases). V dropped 5 bases and J dropped 1 base, with 8 bases sitting between them. The CDR3 is 14 residues long. The germline CDR1 and CDR2 sequences are SEHNR and FQNEAQ (reference sequence). The CDR3 reads CASSPTETNEKLFF. The CDR3 bases are TGTGCCAGCAGCCCGACAGAAACTAATGAAAAACTGTTTTTT.

The rearrangement links TRBV13 to TRBJ2-3; tentatively, D is TRBD1 or TRBD2 (5 bases each). CDR1 is PRHDT, CDR2 FYEKMQ, per germline (reference sequence). The CDR3 runs 18 residues. Trimming removed 0 bases from V and 0 bases from J, with 16 bases in between. The CDR3 nucleotides read TGTGCCAGCAGCTTAGGTTGGGGGTCCCCTCAAAGCACAGATACGCAGTATTTT. It encodes CASSLGWGSPQSTDTQYF.

The chain has TRBV9 and TRBJ2-5; D is perhaps TRBD2 (6 bases). The CDR3 sequence is 14 residues long. Trimming took off 1 base at V and 4 bases at J, with 11 bases between the two ends. Germline V gene lookup returns CDR1 SGDLS and CDR2 YYNGEE. The chain's CDR3 is CASSVSGDPETQYF. CDR3 coding DNA: TGTGCCAGCAGCGTATCGGGAGACCCAGAGACCCAGTACTTC.

The chain's CDR3 is CASRGTSDNTGELFF. The CDR3 DNA sequence: TGTGCCAGCAGGGGGACTAGCGATAACACCGGGGAGCTGTTTTTT. The chain has TRBV2 and TRBJ2-2, with TRBD2 matching 10 bases. Germline loops: CDR1 SNHLY, CDR2 FYNNEI. The V and J ends lost 6 bases and 2 bases, in that order; junction bases with no gene match: 3. The CDR3 sequence is 15 residues long. The full variable domain, in which reference TRBV2 and TRBJ2-2 provide the parts outside the CDR3, is EPEVTQTPSHQVTQMGQEVILRCVPISNHLYFYWYRQILGQKVEFLVSFYNNEISEKSEIFDDQFSVERPDGSNFTLKIRSTKLEDSAMYFCASRGTSDNTGELFFGEGSRLTVL.

This clone has just a few counts. The chain is built from TRBV28 and TRBJ2-2; D gene unclear. The CDR3 has 16 amino acids. V dropped 7 bases and J dropped 0 bases, with 15 bases sitting between them. Germline loops: CDR1 MDHEN, CDR2 SYDVKM. The DNA of the CDR3 is TGTGCCAGCATCACCCCCGGCAGGACGAACACCGGGGAGCTGTTTTTT. Its protein is CASITPGRTNTGELFF. Drawing the rest from reference TRBV28 and TRBJ2-2, the complete variable domain is DVKVTQSSRYLVKRTGEKVFLECVQDMDHENMFWYRQDPGLGLRLIYFSYDVKMKEKGDIPEGYSVSREKKERFSLILESASTNQTSMYLCASITPGRTNTGELFFGEGSRLTVL.

The chain employs TRBV13 and TRBJ1-2, with D unclear. CDR1 is PRHDT, CDR2 FYEKMQ, per germline (reference sequence). This CDR3 contains 14 residues. V lost 0 bases and J 8 bases, leaving 13 bases between the germline ends. This CDR3 is CASSLGAGVGGYTF. Written as DNA, the CDR3 is TGTGCCAGCAGCTTAGGTGCGGGTGTCGGGGGCTACACCTTC.

The CDR3: CASSLRGRGEKLFF. The CDR3 nucleotides read TGTGCCAGCAGCCTCCGTGGACGGGGTGAAAAACTGTTTTTT. This sequence joins TRBV14 and TRBJ1-4; the D is unclear. Trimming pared 4 bases from V and 7 bases from J, leaving 13 bases between. CDR1 is SGHDN and CDR2 is FVKESK in the germline V gene. The CDR3 extends over 14 amino acids.

In this sample, this clone turned up once. The identical CDR3 is also encoded by other nucleotide sequences in the sample. The V gene is TRBV2, the J gene TRBJ1-1, with D hard to call. Trimming removed 6 bases from V and 6 bases from J, with 5 bases in between. CDR3 length: 10 residues. The germline V gene has CDR1 SNHLY and CDR2 FYNNEI. For the CDR3, the DNA is TGTGCCAGCAGGGCAGCTGAAGCTTTCTTT. The encoded protein is CASRAAEAFF. Filled out from reference TRBV2 and TRBJ1-1, the complete variable domain reads EPEVTQTPSHQVTQMGQEVILRCVPISNHLYFYWYRQILGQKVEFLVSFYNNEISEKSEIFDDQFSVERPDGSNFTLKIRSTKLEDSAMYFCASRAAEAFFGQGTRLTVV.

The chain carries TRBV7-8 and TRBJ2-2; 9 positions agree with TRBD1. The CDR3 runs 16 residues. Germline V CDR1 and CDR2: SGHVS, FQNEAQ. V lost 4 bases to trimming and J lost 1 base; unmatched junction nucleotides: 4. CDR3 loop: CASSSTGGVNTGELFF. CDR3 nucleotide sequence: TGTGCCAGCAGCTCAACAGGGGGCGTGAACACCGGGGAGCTGTTTTTT. The full variable domain, completed using reference TRBV7-8 and TRBJ2-2, is GAGVSQSPRYKVAKRGQDVALRCDPISGHVSLFWYQQALGQGPEFLTYFQNEAQLDKSGLPSDRFFAERPEGSVSTLKIQRTQQEDSAVYLCASSSTGGVNTGELFFGEGSRLTVL.

The chain has TRBV27 and TRBJ2-3; 8 positions agree with TRBD2. The trim removed 4 bases at V and 0 bases at J, leaving 6 bases unmatched. CDR1 is MNHEY, CDR2 SMNVEV, per germline (reference sequence). CDR3 size: 16 residues. CDR3 DNA: TGTGCCAGCAGTTCCCTACTAGCGGCTAGCACAGATACGCAGTATTTT. It translates to CASSSLLAASTDTQYF.

This chain links TRBV4-3 with TRBJ2-7, with a weak D call TRBD1 (6 bases). The CDR3 spans 15 residues. Trimming left V 1 base short and J 4 bases short, with 14 bases between. From germline, CDR1 is LGHNA and CDR2 YSLEER. For the CDR3, the DNA is TGCGCCAGCAGCCAAGCCGCTCAGGGGTATTACGAGCAGTACTTC. Amino acid sequence: CASSQAAQGYYEQYF.

This chain joins TRBV11-2 and TRBJ2-7; 10 bases fit TRBD1. The V gene end was trimmed by 9 bases and the J gene end by 1 base; junction bases not matched to a gene: 3. This CDR3 has 13 amino acids. Germline CDR1 and CDR2: SGHAT and FQNNGV. The CDR3 coding sequence is TGTGCCAGTGGGACAGGGGAGTCCTACGAGCAGTACTTC. Its protein is CASGTGESYEQYF.

This sequence joins TRBV11-2 and TRBJ2-3; 9 positions agree with TRBD2. CDR3 size: 15 residues. V trimming: 3 bases; J trimming: 2 bases; junction bases outside the gene matches: 3. The germline gives CDR1 SGHAT, CDR2 FQNNGV. CDR3 sequence reads: CASSLTSGNTDTQYF. The CDR3 nucleotides are TGTGCCAGCAGCTTGACTAGCGGAAACACAGATACGCAGTATTTT.

V gene TRBV27 combines with J gene TRBJ2-7; 8 bases line up with TRBD1. V trimming: 5 bases; J trimming: 3 bases; junction bases outside the gene matches: 3. The CDR3 runs to 13 residues. CDR1 MNHEY and CDR2 SMNVEV come from the germline V gene (reference sequence). CDR3 in DNA: TGTGCCAGCAGTGTGACAGGGGACTACGAGCAGTACTTC. Translation: CASSVTGDYEQYF.

With respect to this clone: Mismatch with germline at one junction end may stem from a read error. CDR3 amino acids: CASRGTGQPQGTQYF. The CDR3, as DNA: TGTGCCAGCAGAGGGACGGGGCAGCCCCAAGGGACCCAGTACTTC. The rearrangement uses TRBV6-1 and TRBJ2-5; D tentatively reads TRBD1 or TRBD2 (5 bases each). The length of the CDR3 is 15 residues. The germline V gene has CDR1 MNHNS and CDR2 SASEGT.

The chain links TRBV19 to TRBJ1-3; no definite D call. Trimming removed 6 bases at V and 2 bases at J, with 14 bases between. Germline lookup yields CDR1 LNHDA and CDR2 SQIVND (reference sequence). CDR3 length: 15 residues. CDR3 loop: CASRLGGNTGNTIYF. The CDR3 bases are TGTGCCAGTAGGCTCGGAGGGAACACTGGAAACACCATATATTTT.

The V gene is TRBV4-1, the J gene TRBJ1-3; no clear D gene. Germline CDR1 reads MGHRA; CDR2 reads YSYEKL. This CDR3 comprises 17 residues. The ends were cut back, 5 bases at V and 1 base at J, with 18 bases in the middle. CDR3 nucleotides: TGCGCCAGCAGCGACCCCCCTCCTAGTCTATCTGGAAACACCATATATTTT. This sequence encodes CASSDPPPSLSGNTIYF.